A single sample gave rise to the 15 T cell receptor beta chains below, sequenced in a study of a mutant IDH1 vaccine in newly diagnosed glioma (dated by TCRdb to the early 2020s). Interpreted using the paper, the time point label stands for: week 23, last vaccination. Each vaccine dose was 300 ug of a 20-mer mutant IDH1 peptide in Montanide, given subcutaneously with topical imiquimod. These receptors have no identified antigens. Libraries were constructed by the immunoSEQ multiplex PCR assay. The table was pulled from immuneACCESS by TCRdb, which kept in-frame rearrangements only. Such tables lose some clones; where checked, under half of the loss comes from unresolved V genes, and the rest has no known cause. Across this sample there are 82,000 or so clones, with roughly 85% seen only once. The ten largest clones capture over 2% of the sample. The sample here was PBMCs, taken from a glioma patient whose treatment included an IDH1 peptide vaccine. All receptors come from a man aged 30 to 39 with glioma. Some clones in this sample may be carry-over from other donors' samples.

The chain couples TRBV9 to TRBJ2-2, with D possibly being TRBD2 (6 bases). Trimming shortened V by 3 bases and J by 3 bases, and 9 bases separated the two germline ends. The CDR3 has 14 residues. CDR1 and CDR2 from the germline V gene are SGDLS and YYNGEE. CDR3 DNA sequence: TGTGCCAGCAGCGCTAGCGATCACACCGGGGAGCTGTTTTTT. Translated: CASSASDHTGELFF. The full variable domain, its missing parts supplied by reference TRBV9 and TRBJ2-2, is DSGVTQTPKHLITATGQRVTLRCSPRSGDLSVYWYQQSLDQGLQFLIQYYNGEERAKGNILERFSAQQFPDLHSELNLSSLELGDSALYFCASSASDHTGELFFGEGSRLTVL.

The CDR3 loop is CASSLRERTYEQYF. As DNA, the CDR3 is TGTGCCAGCAGCTTAAGGGAACGAACCTACGAGCAGTACTTC. The chain employs TRBV7-2 and TRBJ2-7, with no clear D. CDR1 is SGHTA and CDR2 is FQGNSA in the germline V gene. The CDR3 is 14 amino acids. V was trimmed by 2 bases and J by 2 bases, leaving 10 bases between them. The variable domain in full, completed from reference TRBV7-2 and TRBJ2-7, reads GAGVSQSPSNKVTEKGKDVELRCDPISGHTALYWYRQSLGQGLEFLIYFQGNSAPDKSGLPSDRFSAERTGGSVSTLTIQRTQQEDSAVYLCASSLRERTYEQYFGPGTRLTVT.

The CDR3 sequence: CASSDIGGYGYTF. CDR3 DNA sequence: TGTGCCAGCAGTGATATAGGGGGCTATGGCTACACCTTC. The rearrangement joins TRBV6-1 to TRBJ1-2; a possible D gene is TRBD1 (6 bases). The CDR3 runs to 13 residues. Germline-derived CDR1 and CDR2 are MNHNS and SASEGT. With 3 bases removed from V and 4 bases from J, the gap between germline ends came to 9 bases.

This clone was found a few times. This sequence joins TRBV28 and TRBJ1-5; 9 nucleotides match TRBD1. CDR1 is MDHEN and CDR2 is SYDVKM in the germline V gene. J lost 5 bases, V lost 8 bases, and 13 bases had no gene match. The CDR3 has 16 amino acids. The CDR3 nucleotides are TGTGCCAGCGGGACCGGGACAGGGAGGGTGGATCAGCCCCAGCATTTT. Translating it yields CASGTGTGRVDQPQHF. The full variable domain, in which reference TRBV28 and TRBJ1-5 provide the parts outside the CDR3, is DVKVTQSSRYLVKRTGEKVFLECVQDMDHENMFWYRQDPGLGLRLIYFSYDVKMKEKGDIPEGYSVSREKKERFSLILESASTNQTSMYLCASGTGTGRVDQPQHFGDGTRLSIL.

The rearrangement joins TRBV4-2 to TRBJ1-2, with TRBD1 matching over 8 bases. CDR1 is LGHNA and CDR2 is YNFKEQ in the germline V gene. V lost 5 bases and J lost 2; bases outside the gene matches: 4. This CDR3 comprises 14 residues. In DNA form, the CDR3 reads TGTGCCAGCAGCTCATGGACAGGGAACTATGGCTACACCTTC. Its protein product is CASSSWTGNYGYTF.

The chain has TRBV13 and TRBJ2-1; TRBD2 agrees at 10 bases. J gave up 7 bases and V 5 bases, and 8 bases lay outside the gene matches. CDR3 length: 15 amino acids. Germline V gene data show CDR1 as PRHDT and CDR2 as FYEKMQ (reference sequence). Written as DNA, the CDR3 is TGTGCCAGCAGCCCCCAGCGGGAGGGCCTAAATGAGCAGTTCTTC. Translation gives CASSPQREGLNEQFF. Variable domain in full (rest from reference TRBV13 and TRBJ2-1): AAGVIQSPRHLIKEKRETATLKCYPIPRHDTVYWYQQGPGQDPQFLISFYEKMQSDKGSIPDRFSAQQFSDYHSELNMSSLELGDSALYFCASSPQREGLNEQFFGPGTRLTVL.

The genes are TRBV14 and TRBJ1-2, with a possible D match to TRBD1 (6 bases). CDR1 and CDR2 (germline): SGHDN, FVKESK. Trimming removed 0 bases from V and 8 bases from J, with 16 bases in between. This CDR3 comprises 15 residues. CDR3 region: CASSQEQQGLGGYTF. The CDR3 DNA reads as TGTGCCAGCAGCCAAGAACAACAGGGATTAGGGGGCTACACCTTC.

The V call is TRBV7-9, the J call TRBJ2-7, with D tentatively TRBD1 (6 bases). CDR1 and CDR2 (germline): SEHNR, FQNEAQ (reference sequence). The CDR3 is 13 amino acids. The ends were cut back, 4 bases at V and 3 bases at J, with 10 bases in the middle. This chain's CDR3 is CASSYRTDYEQYF. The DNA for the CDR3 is TGTGCCAGCAGCTACCGGACAGACTACGAGCAGTACTTC.

CDR3 nucleotide sequence: TGTGCCAGCCGATGGGGGCCGAGTCAGCCCCAGCATTTT. This encodes CASRWGPSQPQHF. This chain joins TRBV6-1 and TRBJ1-5; possible D gene TRBD1, 6 bases. This CDR3 contains 13 residues. Trimming shortened V by 8 bases and J by 6 bases, and 14 bases separated the two germline ends. Germline values: CDR1 MNHNS, CDR2 SASEGT.

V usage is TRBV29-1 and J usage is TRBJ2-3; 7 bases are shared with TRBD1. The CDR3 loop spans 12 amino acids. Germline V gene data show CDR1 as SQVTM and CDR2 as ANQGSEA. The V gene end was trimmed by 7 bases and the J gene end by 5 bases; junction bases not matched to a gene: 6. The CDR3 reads CSGGRGLDTQYF. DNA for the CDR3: TGCAGCGGGGGTAGGGGGCTAGATACGCAGTATTTT.

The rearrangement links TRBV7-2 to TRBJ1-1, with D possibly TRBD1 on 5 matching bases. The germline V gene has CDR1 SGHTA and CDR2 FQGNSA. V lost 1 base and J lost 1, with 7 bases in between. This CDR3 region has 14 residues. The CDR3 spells CASSLGRENTEAFF. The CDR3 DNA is TGTGCCAGCAGCTTAGGCAGGGAGAACACTGAAGCTTTCTTT.

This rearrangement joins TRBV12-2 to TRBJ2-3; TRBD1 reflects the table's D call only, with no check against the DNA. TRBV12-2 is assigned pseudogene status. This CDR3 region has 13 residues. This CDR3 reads CASRPSDSSTQYF. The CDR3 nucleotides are TGTGCAAGTCGCCCCTCAGACAGTTCTACGCAGTATTTT.

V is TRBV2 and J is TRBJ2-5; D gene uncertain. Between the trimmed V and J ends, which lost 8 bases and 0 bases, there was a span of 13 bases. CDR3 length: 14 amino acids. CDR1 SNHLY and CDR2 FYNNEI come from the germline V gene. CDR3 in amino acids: CASGRLLDQETQYF. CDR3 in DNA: TGTGCCAGCGGTCGTTTGCTCGACCAAGAGACCCAGTACTTC. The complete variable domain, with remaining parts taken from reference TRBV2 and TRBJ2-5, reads EPEVTQTPSHQVTQMGQEVILRCVPISNHLYFYWYRQILGQKVEFLVSFYNNEISEKSEIFDDQFSVERPDGSNFTLKIRSTKLEDSAMYFCASGRLLDQETQYFGPGTRLLVL.

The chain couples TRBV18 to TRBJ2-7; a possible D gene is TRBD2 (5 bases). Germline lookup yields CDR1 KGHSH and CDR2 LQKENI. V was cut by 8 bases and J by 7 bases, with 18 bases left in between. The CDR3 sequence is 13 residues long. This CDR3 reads CASTWTVRGEQYF. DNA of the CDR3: TGTGCCAGCACCTGGACGGTGCGAGGGGAGCAGTACTTC.

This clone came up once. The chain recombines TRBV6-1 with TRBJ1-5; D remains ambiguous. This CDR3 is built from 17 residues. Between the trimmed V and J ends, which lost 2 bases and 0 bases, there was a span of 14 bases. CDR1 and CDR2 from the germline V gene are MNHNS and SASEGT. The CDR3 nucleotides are TGTGCCAGCAGTGAAATCGGTCAGCGCATTAGCAATCAGCCCCAGCATTTT. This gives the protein CASSEIGQRISNQPQHF.